These 15 T cell receptor beta chains were sequenced from one sample in a study of PD-1 blockade in classical Hodgkin lymphoma. Time point meaning: newly diagnosed, previously untreated cHL patient sample. Only in-frame clones appear in the TCRdb table, and some are missing; sequencing was by immunoSEQ multiplex PCR. The table has approximately 31,000 clones, roughly 94% seen once. What was sequenced was peripheral blood mononuclear cells (PBMCs). The receptors were sampled from a human donor with classical Hodgkin lymphoma.

The V and J genes are TRBV27 and TRBJ2-1; D may be TRBD1 or TRBD2 (6 bases each). The CDR3 consists of 15 residues. CDR1 is MNHEY, CDR2 SMNVEV, per germline (reference sequence). The ends were cut back, 6 bases at V and 3 bases at J, with 15 bases in the middle. The CDR3 DNA reads as TGTGCCAGCAGCCCCCGGGGGCCTGGCTACAATGAGCAGTTCTTC. Translated: CASSPRGPGYNEQFF.

The chain has TRBV27 and TRBJ1-5; possibly TRBD1 for D (5 bases). The CDR3 runs to 16 residues. V shed 5 bases and J shed 2 bases, with 16 bases lying between them. CDR1 and CDR2 (germline): MNHEY, SMNVEV (reference sequence). The CDR3, as DNA: TGTGCCAGCAGTCCAGGGTGGGCCGGGGGCAATCAGCCCCAGCATTTT. Translated: CASSPGWAGGNQPQHF.

V usage is TRBV6-1 and J usage is TRBJ2-1, with D unclear. The CDR3 consists of 12 residues. V lost 4 bases and J lost 6, with 7 bases in between. Germline V gene sequence: CDR1 MNHNS, CDR2 SASEGT. The CDR3 region has the DNA TGTGCCAGCAGTGTTAGGGTCAATGAGCAGTTCTTC. Translation gives CASSVRVNEQFF.

This chain uses TRBV5-5 with TRBJ2-5, with 15 bases matching TRBD2. The germline V gene has CDR1 SGHKS and CDR2 YYEKEE (reference sequence). This CDR3 comprises 17 residues. V was pared by 4 bases and J by 5 bases, with 9 bases of the junction left unmatched. CDR3: CASSQRTSGGADETQYF. CDR3 in DNA: TGTGCCAGCAGCCAGAGGACTAGCGGGGGGGCCGACGAGACCCAGTACTTC.

J is TRBJ2-1 and V is TRBV13, with TRBD2 identical over 9 bases. Germline V lookup: CDR1 PRHDT, CDR2 FYEKMQ (reference sequence). After removal of 5 bases from V and 1 base from J, the junction contained 9 bases not matched to a gene. The CDR3 spans 17 residues. The CDR3 region is CASSQYLSGRSYNEQFF. In nucleotides, the CDR3 is TGTGCCAGCAGCCAGTACCTCAGCGGGAGGTCCTACAATGAGCAGTTCTTC.

This chain connects TRBV4-1 to TRBJ1-1; no clear D. This CDR3 spans 13 amino acids. The V end lost 1 base, the J end lost 10 bases, and 13 bases lay between the germline ends. Germline V gives CDR1 MGHRA, CDR2 YSYEKL. CDR3 sequence: CASSQGAVAGAFF. Written as DNA, the CDR3 is TGCGCCAGCAGCCAAGGAGCGGTTGCCGGAGCTTTCTTT.

The V gene is TRBV18, the J gene TRBJ1-5; the D gene is possibly TRBD1 (5 bases). This CDR3 has 13 residues. Germline CDR1 KGHSH, CDR2 LQKENI. Deletions cut 3 bases from V and 2 bases from J, with 5 bases between. In nucleotides, the CDR3 is TGTGCCAGCTCACCGGGGGGCAATCAGCCCCAGCATTTT. Translating gives CASSPGGNQPQHF.

The rearrangement links TRBV15 to TRBJ2-7; no definite D call. Trimming left V 1 base short and J 0 bases short, with 10 bases between. The germline CDR1 and CDR2 sequences are LNHNV and YYDKDF (reference sequence). The CDR3 runs to 15 residues. CDR3 sequence reads: CATSRVARSSYEQYF. The CDR3 region has the DNA TGTGCCACCAGCAGAGTAGCTAGGAGCTCCTACGAGCAGTACTTC.

The CDR3 DNA reads TGTGCCAGCAGCCCACTCCTAGATACGCAGTATTTT. This translates into CASSPLLDTQYF. This chain links TRBV11-2 with TRBJ2-3, with unresolved D. The CDR3 runs 12 residues. Germline loops: CDR1 SGHAT, CDR2 FQNNGV. Trimming pared 5 bases from V and 5 bases from J, leaving 8 bases between.

The V call is TRBV18, the J call TRBJ2-5; 7 bases map to TRBD2. The ends lost 1 base at V and 6 bases at J; junction bases unmatched: 5. The CDR3 sequence is 14 residues long. The germline gives CDR1 KGHSH, CDR2 LQKENI. The CDR3 reads CASSPLRGLQTQYF. DNA for the CDR3: TGTGCCAGCTCACCACTGCGGGGGTTACAGACCCAGTACTTC.

The gene calls are TRBV14 and TRBJ2-3; 8 nucleotides line up with TRBD2. With 4 bases clipped from V and 3 bases from J, the junction kept 9 bases outside the gene matches. Germline CDR1 is SGHDN and CDR2 is FVKESK. This CDR3 spans 16 amino acids. The chain's CDR3 is CASSPNSGRGTDTQYF. CDR3 DNA: TGTGCCAGCAGCCCTAACAGCGGGAGAGGAACAGATACGCAGTATTTT.

The genes are TRBV4-1 and TRBJ2-3, with 10 positions matching TRBD2. In germline, CDR1 is MGHRA, CDR2 YSYEKL. After removal of 3 bases from V and 2 bases from J, the junction contained 5 bases not matched to a gene. The CDR3 loop spans 16 amino acids. CDR3 loop: CASSQEGTSATDTQYF. The CDR3 nucleotides read TGCGCCAGCAGCCAGGAAGGGACTAGCGCCACAGATACGCAGTATTTT.

This clone was found once. The chain couples TRBV13 to TRBJ1-2, with TRBD1 identical over 7 bases. The V and J ends lost 4 bases and 1 base, in that order; junction bases with no gene match: 15. CDR1 is PRHDT and CDR2 is FYEKMQ in the germline V gene (reference sequence). CDR3 size: 18 residues. The CDR3 protein is CASSSLLRDRRLNYGYTF. The CDR3, as DNA: TGTGCCAGCAGCTCTCTACTCCGGGACAGAAGACTTAACTATGGCTACACCTTC.

This clone occurred once. The chain couples TRBV9 to TRBJ2-7; TRBD2 aligns across 9 bases. V gave up 0 bases and J gave up 2 bases; unmatched junction bases: 3. Germline CDR1 and CDR2: SGDLS and YYNGEE. This CDR3 region has 15 residues. The CDR3 region has the DNA TGTGCCAGCAGCGTAGGGTCTAGCGGGACCTACGAGCAGTACTTC. This translates into CASSVGSSGTYEQYF.

CDR3 residues: CASSTGRYEQYF. The CDR3 region has the DNA TGTGCCAGCAGTACGGGACGATACGAGCAGTACTTC. This sequence joins TRBV2 and TRBJ2-7; the D gene could be TRBD1 or TRBD2 (5 bases each). This CDR3 is built from 12 residues. V was clipped by 5 bases and J by 4 bases, with 9 bases between them. From germline, CDR1 is SNHLY and CDR2 FYNNEI.